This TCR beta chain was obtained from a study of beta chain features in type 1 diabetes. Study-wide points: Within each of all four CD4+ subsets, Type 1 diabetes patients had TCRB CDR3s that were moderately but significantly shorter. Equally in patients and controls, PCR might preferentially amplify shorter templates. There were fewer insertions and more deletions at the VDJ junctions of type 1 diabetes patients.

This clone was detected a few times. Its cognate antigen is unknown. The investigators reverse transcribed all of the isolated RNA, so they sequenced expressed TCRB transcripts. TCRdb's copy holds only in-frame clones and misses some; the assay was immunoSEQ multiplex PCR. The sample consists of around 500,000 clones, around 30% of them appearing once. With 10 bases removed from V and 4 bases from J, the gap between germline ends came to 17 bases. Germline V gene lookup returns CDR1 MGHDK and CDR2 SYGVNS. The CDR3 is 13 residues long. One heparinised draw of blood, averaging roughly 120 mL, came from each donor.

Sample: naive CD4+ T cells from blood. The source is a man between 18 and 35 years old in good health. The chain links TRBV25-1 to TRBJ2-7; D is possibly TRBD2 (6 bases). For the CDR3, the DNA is TGTGCCACCCAAGGGAGCGGGCCTTACGAGCAGTACTTC. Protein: CATQGSGPYEQYF.